This T cell receptor (beta chain) was identified in a study of cytomegalovirus exposure and HLA in healthy donors. Findings and caveats of the study: On later analysis, the bulk of CMV-associated TCR beta chains appeared to be HLA-restricted. Most TCR beta V segments were productive about 87% or about 30% of the time in an earlier analysis. Sequencing likely produced, as an artifact, a cluster of highly shared sequence variants. A later analysis linked some 17,000 TCR beta sequences to HLA alleles at 0.05 false discovery rate.

This clone is a singleton in its sample. Its antigen is currently unknown. The study ran its PCR with 60 Vbeta and 13 Jbeta primers. TCRdb keeps only in-frame clones here, not all; method: immunoSEQ multiplex PCR. Among about 70,000 clones listed, 75% to 90% were seen once. The CDR3 consists of 14 residues. The V gene end was trimmed by 8 bases and the J gene end by 3 bases; junction bases not matched to a gene: 5. CDR1 is LNHNV, CDR2 YYDKDF, per germline (reference sequence). This TCR was sampled from a woman aged 25-40 years in good health and CMV-seronegative. The chain has TRBV15 and TRBJ2-3; TRBD1 matches 10 bases. The sample comprised PBMCs. CDR3: CATSRDRGTDTQYF. The CDR3 DNA reads TGTGCCACCTCTCGGGACAGGGGAACAGATACGCAGTATTTT.